Here is one T cell receptor (beta chain) with its context. The sample comes from a study of blood T cell repertoires in COVID-19. Across the study: Sites across the United States, Italy and Spain contributed samples from acute and convalescent COVID-19.

Some clones are missing from TCRdb's copy, which holds only in-frame ones; the method was immunoSEQ multiplex PCR. This sample yields under 25,000 clones, of which approximately 90% are seen a single time; roughly 7.9% belongs to the top ten. The ends were cut back, 3 bases at V and 0 bases at J, with 24 bases in the middle. The CDR3 consists of 20 residues. CDR1 and CDR2 (germline): SGHTS, YDEGEE. Sequenced material: peripheral blood. The chain combines TRBV5-8 with TRBJ2-2; D possibly corresponds to TRBD1 (6 bases). This TCR was recovered from a human donor with active COVID-19. The donor label of this sample is uncertain. Written as DNA, the CDR3 is TGTGCCAGCAGCTCCAGACACAGGGCCCTTTACGAATCGAACACCGGGGAGCTGTTTTTT. Protein: CASSSRHRALYESNTGELFF.